The 28 T cell receptor beta chains below come from one sample, sequenced in a study of Ad26.COV2.S vaccination and SARS-CoV-2 variants. Measured with immunoSEQ multiplex PCR; TCRdb has only the in-frame clones, and not every one. This table has a few hundred thousand clones, roughly 88% appearing once. The treatment: roughly 19 received Ad26.COV2.S at low or high dose, single or two shots; 5 received placebo; per-sample allocation not given. After the first vaccine or placebo injection, samples were drawn on day 63. This sample comprised peripheral blood, obtained in a trial of Ad26.COV2.S vaccine versus placebo. These receptors were taken from a person aged 18-65 years who received the Ad26.COV2.S COVID-19 vaccine or a placebo.

The gene calls are TRBV15 and TRBJ2-1; no reliable D call. Trimming pared 1 base from V and 8 bases from J, leaving 9 bases between. Germline values: CDR1 LNHNV, CDR2 YYDKDF (reference sequence). CDR3 length equals 13 residues. CDR3 DNA: TGTGCCACCAGCAGAGGTGGTGGAGATGAGCAGTTCTTC. Protein: CATSRGGGDEQFF.

The chain joins TRBV18 to TRBJ1-6; D is undetermined. The V and J ends lost 2 bases and 10 bases respectively, with 12 bases between them. The CDR3 totals 14 residues. Germline loops: CDR1 KGHSH, CDR2 LQKENI. CDR3 protein: CASSPIPLQSPLHF. CDR3 DNA sequence: TGTGCCAGCTCACCAATCCCGCTCCAATCACCCCTCCACTTT.

The V call is TRBV4-2, the J call TRBJ2-7; D call uncertain. The V end was cut by 0 bases, the J end by 4 bases, with 13 bases between. This CDR3 region has 15 residues. Germline-derived CDR1 and CDR2 are LGHNA and YNFKEQ. CDR3 DNA: TGTGCCAGCAGCCAAGATTATCTGCAAAGGTACGAGCAGTACTTC. Its protein is CASSQDYLQRYEQYF.

This chain links TRBV5-1 with TRBJ2-5; a possible D gene is TRBD1 (5 bases). V was cut by 4 bases and J by 8 bases, with 24 bases left in between. Germline CDR1 and CDR2: SGHRS and YFSETQ. This CDR3 has 16 residues. CDR3: CASSQGLLPRVGTQYF. DNA for the CDR3: TGCGCCAGCAGCCAGGGCCTTCTCCCCCGAGTCGGTACCCAGTACTTC.

The chain has TRBV5-5 and TRBJ1-2; TRBD1 matches at 7 bases. V lost 0 bases to trimming and J lost 2 bases; unmatched junction nucleotides: 7. This CDR3 spans 16 amino acids. Germline lookup yields CDR1 SGHKS and CDR2 YYEKEE (reference sequence). The CDR3 here is CASSLDWGQFNYGYTF. The CDR3 DNA is TGTGCCAGCAGCTTGGATTGGGGACAGTTCAACTATGGCTACACCTTC.

The chain employs TRBV4-1 and TRBJ1-6; 7 bases match TRBD1. The trim removed 0 bases at V and 0 bases at J, leaving 8 bases unmatched. The CDR3 is made up of 19 amino acids. Germline-derived CDR1 and CDR2 are MGHRA and YSYEKL. The CDR3 coding sequence is TGCGCCAGCAGCCAAGATCGCAGGGGACAGAGCTCCTATAATTCACCCCTCCACTTT. It is translated as CASSQDRRGQSSYNSPLHF.

The rearrangement joins TRBV12-3 or TRBV12-4 to TRBJ1-2; D may be TRBD1 (6 bases). V was clipped by 6 bases and J by 6 bases, with 14 bases between them. The CDR3 length is 13 residues. The CDR3 region is CASRLIGGNGYTF. The CDR3 nucleotides read TGTGCCAGCAGACTAATAGGGGGTAATGGCTACACCTTC.

The rearrangement links TRBV25-1 to TRBJ1-4; 10 bases match TRBD1. The V gene end was trimmed by 4 bases and the J gene end by 5 bases; junction bases not matched to a gene: 7. The CDR3 contains 16 residues. Germline CDR1 and CDR2: MGHDK and SYGVNS. The CDR3: CASSGDPGQGNEKLFF. CDR3 coding DNA: TGTGCCAGCAGTGGTGATCCGGGACAGGGGAATGAAAAACTGTTTTTT.

The CDR3 protein is CASSEYTQRGGNQPQHF. CDR3 DNA sequence: TGTGCCAGCAGTGAATATACCCAGCGGGGGGGCAATCAGCCCCAGCATTTT. The chain joins TRBV25-1 to TRBJ1-5; D may be TRBD1 (5 bases). Trimming stripped 0 bases from V and 2 bases from J, with 14 bases between. Germline-derived CDR1 and CDR2 are MGHDK and SYGVNS. This CDR3 has 17 amino acids.

The gene calls are TRBV18 and TRBJ2-5; 12 bases match TRBD2. V shed 1 base, J shed 5 bases, and the junction held 2 bases outside the gene matches. The V gene's germline CDR1 is KGHSH and CDR2 LQKENI. This CDR3 spans 15 amino acids. Here the CDR3 reads CASSPRGLAGETQYF. The CDR3 DNA reads as TGTGCCAGCTCACCACGTGGACTAGCGGGGGAGACCCAGTACTTC.

The chain recombines TRBV7-9 with TRBJ2-3; 7 positions agree with TRBD1. Trimming took 5 bases from V and 3 from J; bases not matched to a gene: 20. CDR3 length equals 19 residues. Germline V CDR1 and CDR2: SEHNR, FQNEAQ (reference sequence). The CDR3 coding sequence is TGTGCCAGCAGCCACCCCCGCTCGGACAGGAGGATAGGTACAGATACGCAGTATTTT. Its protein is CASSHPRSDRRIGTDTQYF. Using reference TRBV7-9 and TRBJ2-3 for the parts outside the CDR3, the full variable domain is DTGVSQNPRHKITKRGQNVTFRCDPISEHNRLYWYRQTLGQGPEFLTYFQNEAQLEKSRLLSDRFSAERPKGSFSTLEIQRTEQGDSAMYLCASSHPRSDRRIGTDTQYFGPGTRLTVL.

The chain couples TRBV3-1 (or the pseudogene TRBV3-2) to TRBJ2-2; a weak D match, TRBD1 (5 bases). CDR1 and CDR2 from the germline V gene are LGHDT and YNNKEL (reference sequence). V lost 4 bases, J lost 6 bases, and 9 bases lay in between. CDR3 length: 13 amino acids. CDR3 amino acids: CASSLRRAGELFF. CDR3 DNA: TGTGCCAGCAGCCTCCGCAGGGCCGGGGAGCTGTTTTTT.

The sample holds one count of this clone. V and J are TRBV18 and TRBJ2-1, with a weak D call TRBD2 (6 bases). CDR3 length: 12 residues. Germline assignment: CDR1 KGHSH and CDR2 LQKENI. With 5 bases removed from V and 7 bases from J, the gap between germline ends came to 9 bases. Written as DNA, the CDR3 is TGTGCCAGCTCAGTCGCGGGGAATGAGCAGTTCTTC. Its translation: CASSVAGNEQFF.

The chain carries TRBV28 and TRBJ2-3; the match to TRBD2 covers 9 bases. V lost 5 bases, J lost 3 bases, and 9 bases stayed unmatched. Germline values: CDR1 MDHEN, CDR2 SYDVKM. The CDR3 spans 16 residues. DNA of the CDR3: TGTGCCAGCAGTAGCGGTGGTAGCGGGAGAACAGATACGCAGTATTTT. This gives the protein CASSSGGSGRTDTQYF.

CDR3 sequence: CASSLWTPGANVLTF. The CDR3 nucleotides read TGTGCCAGCAGCTTGTGGACCCCCGGGGCCAACGTCCTGACTTTC. The chain couples TRBV5-6 to TRBJ2-6; D unresolved. Per germline, CDR1 SGHDT and CDR2 YYEEEE. This CDR3 contains 15 residues. The V and J ends lost 1 base and 4 bases respectively, with 9 bases between them.

The V gene is TRBV15, the J gene TRBJ1-4; TRBD1 might be the D (5 bases). The V end lost 0 bases, the J end lost 3 bases, and 11 bases lay between the germline ends. The germline V gene encodes CDR1 LNHNV and CDR2 YYDKDF (reference sequence). The CDR3 has 16 residues. The CDR3 is CATSRDLGLANEKLFF. CDR3 bases: TGTGCCACCAGCAGAGATTTGGGGCTTGCTAATGAAAAACTGTTTTTT.

The gene calls are TRBV3-1 (or the pseudogene TRBV3-2) and TRBJ2-7; D unclear. The germline gives CDR1 LGHDT, CDR2 YNNKEL (reference sequence). The CDR3 is 13 residues long. With 0 bases removed from V and 1 base from J, the gap between germline ends came to 4 bases. The CDR3 nucleotides read TGTGCCAGCAGCCAAGATCCTTCCTACGAGCAGTACTTC. Its protein is CASSQDPSYEQYF.

This clone was counted a single time. This chain joins TRBV5-1 and TRBJ2-3; either TRBD1 or TRBD2 may supply D (5 bases each). The CDR3 is made up of 13 amino acids. V dropped 5 bases and J dropped 2 bases, with 9 bases sitting between them. The germline CDR1 and CDR2 sequences are SGHRS and YFSETQ. The CDR3 DNA follows: TGCGCCAGCAGGGGGACCACCACAGATACGCAGTATTTT. The encoded protein is CASRGTTTDTQYF.

The chain carries TRBV28 and TRBJ2-3; D is unclear. The CDR3 is 16 amino acids. Germline V CDR1 and CDR2: MDHEN, SYDVKM. The V gene lost 2 bases and the J gene lost 0 bases, with 12 bases spanning the gap. The CDR3 DNA is TGTGCCAGCAGTTTAACATCTTGGGTTAGCACAGATACGCAGTATTTT. Its translation: CASSLTSWVSTDTQYF.

The chain links TRBV7-2 to TRBJ2-2; no clear D gene. The CDR3 has 12 amino acids. The germline gives CDR1 SGHTA, CDR2 FQGNSA. V was trimmed by 7 bases and J by 4 bases, leaving 7 bases between them. The CDR3 nucleotides are TGTGCCAGCACTCCACGCACCGGGGAGCTGTTTTTT. This encodes CASTPRTGELFF.

This clone was counted only a few times. This chain joins TRBV7-8 and TRBJ2-3; D not certain. Germline assignment: CDR1 SGHVS and CDR2 FQNEAQ. Trimming removed 1 base at V and 5 bases at J, with 13 bases between. The CDR3 is made up of 15 amino acids. This CDR3 reads CASSLGLGDGDTQYF. The CDR3 coding sequence is TGTGCCAGCAGCTTAGGACTTGGCGACGGAGATACGCAGTATTTT.

J is TRBJ2-2 and V is TRBV15; D uncertain. Trimming removed 0 bases from V and 7 bases from J, with 12 bases in between. CDR3 length: 15 amino acids. Germline V gives CDR1 LNHNV, CDR2 YYDKDF (reference sequence). DNA of the CDR3: TGTGCCACCAGCAGAGATAATCTAGACCACGGGGAGCTGTTTTTT. Translation gives CATSRDNLDHGELFF.

The chain joins TRBV14 to TRBJ2-1; D remains ambiguous. The germline V gene has CDR1 SGHDN and CDR2 FVKESK. The CDR3 spans 16 residues. V was trimmed by 0 bases and J by 6 bases, leaving 15 bases between them. CDR3 loop: CASSQERWAAVNEQFF. Here the CDR3 DNA reads TGTGCCAGCAGCCAAGAGCGCTGGGCCGCGGTCAATGAGCAGTTCTTC.

The J gene is TRBJ2-5, the V gene TRBV11-3, with D possibly matching TRBD2 (6 bases). V lost 4 bases and J 5 bases, leaving 17 bases between the germline ends. Germline V gene sequence: CDR1 SGHNT, CDR2 YENEEA. This CDR3 has 15 residues. The CDR3 bases are TGTGCCAGCAGCTCCTCCCTGACTAGTGGGGAGACCCAGTACTTC. Translated: CASSSSLTSGETQYF.

The rearrangement links TRBV7-9 to TRBJ2-7; TRBD2 matches at 10 bases. CDR1 and CDR2 (germline): SEHNR, FQNEAQ (reference sequence). This CDR3 region has 15 residues. V was clipped by 5 bases and J by 2 bases; unmatched bases: 6. As DNA, the CDR3 is TGTGCCAGCAGCCCCGGGACTAGCGTTCCCTACGAGCAGTACTTC. As protein: CASSPGTSVPYEQYF.

This chain joins TRBV11-2 and TRBJ2-5, with D perhaps matching TRBD2 (5 bases). Germline assignment: CDR1 SGHAT and CDR2 FQNNGV. Trimming took 3 bases from V and 1 from J, leaving 9 bases between them. The CDR3 spans 14 residues. The CDR3 protein is CASSFGGGQETQYF. CDR3 in DNA: TGTGCCAGCAGCTTCGGAGGTGGCCAAGAGACCCAGTACTTC.

The gene calls are TRBV24-1 and TRBJ2-2; 9 nucleotides match TRBD1. V lost 3 bases and J lost 6; bases outside the gene matches: 7. Looked up from germline, CDR1 is KGHDR and CDR2 is SFDVKD. The CDR3 length is 16 residues. The CDR3 spells CATSDPGTGRAGELFF. CDR3 sequence (DNA): TGTGCCACCAGTGATCCCGGGACAGGGAGGGCCGGGGAGCTGTTTTTT.

The CDR3 sequence: CASSQDQGATDTQYF. In DNA form, the CDR3 reads TGCGCCAGCAGCCAAGATCAGGGGGCAACAGATACGCAGTATTTT. The chain is built from TRBV4-1 and TRBJ2-3; 8 bases fit TRBD1. The CDR3 loop spans 15 amino acids. CDR1 and CDR2 from the germline V gene are MGHRA and YSYEKL. V shed 0 bases and J 3 bases; nucleotides not matched to a gene: 2.